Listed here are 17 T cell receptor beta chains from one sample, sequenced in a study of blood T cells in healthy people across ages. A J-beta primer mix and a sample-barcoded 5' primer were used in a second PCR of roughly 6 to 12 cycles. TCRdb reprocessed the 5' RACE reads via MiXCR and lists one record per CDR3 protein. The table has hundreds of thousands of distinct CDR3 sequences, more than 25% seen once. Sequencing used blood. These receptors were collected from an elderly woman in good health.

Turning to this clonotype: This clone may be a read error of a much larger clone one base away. The CDR3 DNA follows: TGTGCCAGCAGCTTGGACTTACAGGGGGCGGAGAGGTACTTC. The encoded protein is CASSLDLQGAERYF. This chain connects TRBV5-4 to TRBJ2-7, with 9 nucleotides matching TRBD1. CDR1 is SGHNT, CDR2 YYREEE, per germline (reference sequence). Trimming at V came to 0 bases and at J to 12 bases, leaving 10 bases not matched to a gene. The CDR3 spans 14 residues.

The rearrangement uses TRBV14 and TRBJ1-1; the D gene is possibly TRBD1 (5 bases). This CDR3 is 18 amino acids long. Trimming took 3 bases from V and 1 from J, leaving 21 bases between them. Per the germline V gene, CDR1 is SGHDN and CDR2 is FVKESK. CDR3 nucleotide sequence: TGTGCCAGCAGCCAGACGAGAGTCGTGGGGGGGAGGAACACTGAAGCTTTCTTT. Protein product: CASSQTRVVGGRNTEAFF.

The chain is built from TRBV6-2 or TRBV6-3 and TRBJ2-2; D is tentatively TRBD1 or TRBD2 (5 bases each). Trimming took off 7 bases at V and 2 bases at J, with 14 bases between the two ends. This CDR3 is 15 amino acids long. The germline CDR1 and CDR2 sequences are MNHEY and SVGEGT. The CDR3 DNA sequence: TGTGCCAGCAAACCAGGGACGTTAAACACCGGGGAGCTGTTTTTT. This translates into CASKPGTLNTGELFF.

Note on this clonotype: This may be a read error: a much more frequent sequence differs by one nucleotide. The DNA of the CDR3 is TGTGCCAGCAGTTTAGGGCAGAACCTTTACAATGAGCAGTACTTC. Translating it yields CASSLGQNLYNEQYF. The gene calls are TRBV12-3 or TRBV12-4 and TRBJ2-5, with D hard to call. The CDR3 extends over 15 amino acids. The V gene lost 1 base and the J gene lost 11 bases, with 20 bases spanning the gap.

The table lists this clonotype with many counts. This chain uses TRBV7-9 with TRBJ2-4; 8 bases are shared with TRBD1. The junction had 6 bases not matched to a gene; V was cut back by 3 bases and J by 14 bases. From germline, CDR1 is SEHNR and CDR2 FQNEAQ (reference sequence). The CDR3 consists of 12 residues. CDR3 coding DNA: TGTGCCAGCAGCTTCGTGGGGACAGGAGAGTACTTC. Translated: CASSFVGTGEYF.

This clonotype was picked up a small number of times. For the CDR3, the DNA is TGTGCCAGTAATCGGGAAAGCACAGATACGCAGTATTTT. Translating gives CASNRESTDTQYF. The chain uses TRBV19 and TRBJ2-3, with D maybe TRBD2 (5 bases). Between the trimmed V and J ends, which lost 7 bases and 0 bases, there was a span of 8 bases. Germline CDR1 is LNHDA and CDR2 is SQIVND (reference sequence). The CDR3 has 13 residues.

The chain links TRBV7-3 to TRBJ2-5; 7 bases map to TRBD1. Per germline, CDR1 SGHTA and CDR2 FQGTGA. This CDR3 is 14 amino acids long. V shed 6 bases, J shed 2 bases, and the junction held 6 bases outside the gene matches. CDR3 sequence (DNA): TGTGCCAGCAGTCGGGACAGCGGACAAGAGACCCAGTACTTC. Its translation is CASSRDSGQETQYF.

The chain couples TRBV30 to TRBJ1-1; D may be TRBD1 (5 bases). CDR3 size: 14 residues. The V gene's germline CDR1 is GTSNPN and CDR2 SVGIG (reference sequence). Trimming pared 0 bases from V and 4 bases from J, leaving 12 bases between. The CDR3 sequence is CAWSVGVGGTEAFF. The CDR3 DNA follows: TGTGCCTGGAGTGTAGGAGTTGGGGGCACTGAAGCTTTCTTT.

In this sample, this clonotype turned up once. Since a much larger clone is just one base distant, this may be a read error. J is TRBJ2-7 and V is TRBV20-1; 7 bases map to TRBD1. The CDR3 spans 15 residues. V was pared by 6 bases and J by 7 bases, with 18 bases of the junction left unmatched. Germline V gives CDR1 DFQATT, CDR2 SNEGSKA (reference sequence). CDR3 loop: CSASRGRSSYNEQYF. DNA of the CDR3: TGCAGTGCGAGCAGGGGGAGAAGCTCCTACAATGAGCAGTACTTC.

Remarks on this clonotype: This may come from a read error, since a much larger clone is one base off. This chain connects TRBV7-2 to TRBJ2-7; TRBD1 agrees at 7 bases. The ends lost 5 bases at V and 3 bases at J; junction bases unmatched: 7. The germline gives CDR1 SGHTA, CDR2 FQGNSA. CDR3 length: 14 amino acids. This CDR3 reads CASSIGTASYEQYF. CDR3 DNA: TGTGCCAGCAGCATCGGGACAGCCAGCTACGAGCAGTACTTC. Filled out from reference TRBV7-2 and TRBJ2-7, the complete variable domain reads GAGVSQSPSNKVTEKGKDVELRCDPISGHTALYWYRQSLGQGLEFLIYFQGNSAPDKSGLPSDRFSAERTGGSVSTLTIQRTQQEDSAVYLCASSIGTASYEQYFGPGTRLTVT.

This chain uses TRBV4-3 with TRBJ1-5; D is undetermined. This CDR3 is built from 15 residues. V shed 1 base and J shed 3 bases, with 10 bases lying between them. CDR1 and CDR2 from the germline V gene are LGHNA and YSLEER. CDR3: CASSQGVRANQPQHF. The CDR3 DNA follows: TGCGCCAGCAGCCAAGGGGTTAGGGCCAATCAGCCCCAGCATTTT.

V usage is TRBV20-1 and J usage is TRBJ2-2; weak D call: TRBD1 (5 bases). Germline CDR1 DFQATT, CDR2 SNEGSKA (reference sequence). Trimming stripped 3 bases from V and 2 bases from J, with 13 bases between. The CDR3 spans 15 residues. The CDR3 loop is CSASVVQGNTGELFF. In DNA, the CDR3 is TGCAGTGCTAGCGTGGTCCAGGGAAACACCGGGGAGCTGTTTTTT.

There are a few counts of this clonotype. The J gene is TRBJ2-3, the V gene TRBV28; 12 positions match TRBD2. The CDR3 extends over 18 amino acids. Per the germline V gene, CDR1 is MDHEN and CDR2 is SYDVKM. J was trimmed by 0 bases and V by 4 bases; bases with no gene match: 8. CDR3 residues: CASSSTSGGPTSTDTQYF. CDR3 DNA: TGTGCCAGCAGTTCGACTAGCGGGGGACCTACTAGCACAGATACGCAGTATTTT.

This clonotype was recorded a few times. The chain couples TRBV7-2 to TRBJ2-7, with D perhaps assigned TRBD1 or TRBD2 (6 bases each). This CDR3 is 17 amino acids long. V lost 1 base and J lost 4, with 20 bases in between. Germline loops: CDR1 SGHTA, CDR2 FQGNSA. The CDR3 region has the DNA TGTGCCAGCAGCTTAGTGAGGGGAGGACAGCAAGTTTACGAGCAGTACTTC. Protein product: CASSLVRGGQQVYEQYF.

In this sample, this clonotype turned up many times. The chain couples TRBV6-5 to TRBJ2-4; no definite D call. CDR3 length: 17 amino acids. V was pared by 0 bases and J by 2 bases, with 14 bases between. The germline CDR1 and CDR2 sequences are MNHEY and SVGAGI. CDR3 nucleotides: TGTGCCAGCAGTTACTCGATAGCTATAGGAACCAAAAACATTCAGTACTTC. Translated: CASSYSIAIGTKNIQYF.

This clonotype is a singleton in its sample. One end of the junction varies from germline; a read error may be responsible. In DNA, the CDR3 is TGTGCCTGGACTGGGGGCACTAACACCGGGGAGCGGTTTTTT. Residues: CAWTGGTNTGERFF. This chain connects TRBV30 to TRBJ2-2, with D perhaps TRBD1 (6 bases). Per germline, CDR1 GTSNPN and CDR2 SVGIG (reference sequence). The CDR3 runs 14 residues.

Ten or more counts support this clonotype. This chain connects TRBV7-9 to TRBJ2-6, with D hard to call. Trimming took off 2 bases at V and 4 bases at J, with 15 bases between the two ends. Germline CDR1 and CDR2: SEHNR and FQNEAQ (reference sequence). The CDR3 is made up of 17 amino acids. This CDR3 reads CASSLSPAVTGANVLTF. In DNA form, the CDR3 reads TGTGCCAGCAGCTTATCCCCGGCGGTTACCGGGGCCAACGTCCTGACTTTC.